The sequence of this TCR beta chain was determined in a study of CD8 T cells in ankylosing spondylitis. TCRdb passed the 5' RACE reads through MiXCR, listing each CDR3 protein once. In the table there are roughly 100,000 distinct CDR3 sequences, roughly 8.3% of which are singletons. Per germline, CDR1 SGHRS and CDR2 YFSETQ. V dropped 4 bases and J dropped 4; count of bases not matched to a gene: 5. This CDR3 has 13 amino acids. The chain recombines TRBV5-1 with TRBJ2-7; 7 bases match TRBD1. This clonotype was obtained from a male donor with ankylosing spondylitis or in good health (not recorded which). The sequencing sample was made of blood, either unsorted or a sorted T cell fraction (not recorded which). CDR3 in DNA: TGCGCCAGCAGCCTTACAGGGGAATACGAGCAGTACTTC. Protein product: CASSLTGEYEQYF.